The 10 T cell receptor beta chains in this list originate from one sample, sequenced in a study of T and B cells in COVID-19 patients. Each TRB amplification used roughly 250-550 ng of genomic DNA from blood. BIOMED2 TRB-A/B primer pools were used in multiplex TRB PCR. TCRdb re-derived calls from the multiplex PCR reads in MiXCR, one entry per CDR3 protein. The data contain 600 or so distinct CDR3 sequences, roughly 20% of them singletons. Sequences were obtained from blood. The receptors here all came from a human donor with active COVID-19.

By share, this clonotype counts as medium-sized. The chain has TRBV28 and TRBJ2-1; 9 bases match TRBD2. V dropped 2 bases and J dropped 5; count of bases not matched to a gene: 4. Germline V gene sequence: CDR1 MDHEN, CDR2 SYDVKM. The length of the CDR3 is 15 residues. The CDR3 DNA reads TGTGCCAGCAGTTTACTGGCGGGAGGGAACAATGAGCAGTTCTTC. Protein product: CASSLLAGGNNEQFF.

Within the sample, this clonotype is medium-sized (0.01 to 0.1%). J is TRBJ1-1 and V is TRBV27; no clear D gene. This CDR3 spans 14 amino acids. V was cut by 0 bases and J by 4 bases, with 9 bases left in between. Germline CDR1 MNHEY, CDR2 SMNVEV (reference sequence). The CDR3 loop is CASSLSRPGTEAFF. The CDR3 DNA reads as TGTGCCAGCAGTTTATCGAGGCCGGGCACTGAAGCTTTCTTT.

This clonotype is large (0.1 to 1%) in the sample. This chain joins TRBV6-5 and TRBJ2-3; 9 positions match TRBD2. From germline, CDR1 is MNHEY and CDR2 SVGAGI. V trimming: 5 bases; J trimming: 2 bases; junction bases outside the gene matches: 5. This CDR3 contains 15 residues. CDR3 sequence reads: CASSVAGALTDTQYF. The CDR3 nucleotides are TGTGCCAGCAGTGTAGCGGGGGCCCTCACAGATACGCAGTATTTT.

This clonotype has only a few counts. The genes are TRBV28 and TRBJ1-5, with D unresolved. The germline CDR1 and CDR2 sequences are MDHEN and SYDVKM. V was cut by 4 bases and J by 4 bases, with 5 bases left in between. The CDR3 consists of 12 residues. This CDR3 is CASSYRNQPQHF. The CDR3 region has the DNA TGTGCCAGCAGTTACCGAAATCAGCCCCAGCATTTT.

This clonotype ranks as large. The chain recombines TRBV15 with TRBJ2-7; 9 positions match TRBD1. Germline CDR1 and CDR2: LNHNV and YYDKDF (reference sequence). With V trimmed by 5 bases and J by 9 bases, 11 bases remained unmatched. The CDR3 is 14 residues long. In nucleotides, the CDR3 is TGTGCCACCAGCGGCGGACAGGGGAGCATGTGGCAGTACTTC. Translated: CATSGGQGSMWQYF.

This rearrangement joins TRBV2 to TRBJ2-2; D may be TRBD1 (5 bases). Germline CDR1 SNHLY, CDR2 FYNNEI. With 6 bases removed from V and 1 base from J, the gap between germline ends came to 15 bases. This CDR3 is 16 amino acids long. The CDR3 loop reads CASRPPYTGNTGELFF. The CDR3 DNA reads as TGTGCCAGCAGACCCCCTTACACAGGGAACACCGGGGAGCTGTTTTTT.

This chain links TRBV20-1 with TRBJ1-2; TRBD1 is a possible D gene (5 bases). V dropped 2 bases and J dropped 3 bases, with 13 bases sitting between them. There are 14 residues in the CDR3. Germline CDR1 is DFQATT and CDR2 is SNEGSKA (reference sequence). Here the CDR3 reads CSARQGSLDYGYTF. As DNA, the CDR3 is TGCAGTGCTAGACAGGGCAGTCTTGACTATGGCTACACCTTC.

Relative to its sample, this clonotype is large (0.1 to 1%). J is TRBJ1-1 and V is TRBV7-9; possibly TRBD1 for D (6 bases). The CDR3 is made up of 13 amino acids. From germline, CDR1 is SEHNR and CDR2 FQNEAQ (reference sequence). V was clipped by 4 bases and J by 1 base, with 7 bases between them. The CDR3 protein is CASSSQGNTEAFF. The CDR3 DNA reads TGTGCCAGCAGCTCACAGGGGAACACTGAAGCTTTCTTT.

In its sample, this clonotype ranks as large. The V gene is TRBV6-5, the J gene TRBJ1-2; 10 positions match TRBD1. The CDR3 has 17 amino acids. Germline V gene data show CDR1 as MNHEY and CDR2 as SVGAGI. V dropped 0 bases and J dropped 1; count of bases not matched to a gene: 5. For the CDR3, the DNA is TGTGCCAGCAGTTACTCGGACAGGGGGGATCATAACTATGGCTACACCTTC. Its translation: CASSYSDRGDHNYGYTF.

This clonotype is large by share. The V call is TRBV6-5, the J call TRBJ2-5; D is undetermined. Trimming shortened V by 2 bases and J by 5 bases, and 12 bases separated the two germline ends. Germline V gives CDR1 MNHEY, CDR2 SVGAGI. The CDR3 consists of 14 residues. CDR3 in amino acids: CASSYGTGRETQYF. The CDR3 DNA reads as TGTGCCAGCAGTTACGGCACTGGCCGGGAGACCCAGTACTTC.